This is a list of T cell receptor beta chains from one sample in a study of blood T cell repertoires in COVID-19. The protocol was immunoSEQ multiplex PCR, while the TCRdb copy is restricted to in-frame clones and leaves out a portion. This sample has 70,000 to 95,000 clones, with roughly 79% found just once. What was sequenced was peripheral blood. The receptors stem from a human donor in a cohort sampled during active COVID-19. Both conserved end residues are part of each CDR3. Each record gives: CDR3 protein, CDR3 DNA, J gene, clone size, V gene, D gene. The D gene is left open where the match is weak. A clone size is listed for some rows: how often the clone was seen (once, few, many), or a class if it is expanded.

cdr3_aa: CASSYSGGIGEAFF; cdr3_nt: TGTGCCAGCAGTTACTCGGGGGGGATAGGTGAAGCTTTCTTT; j_call: TRBJ1-1; clone_size: .; v_call: TRBV6-5; d_call: .
cdr3_aa: CASSPQGQVGYEQYF; cdr3_nt: TGCGCCAGCAGCCCCCAGGGACAGGTAGGCTACGAGCAGTACTTC; j_call: TRBJ2-7; clone_size: .; v_call: TRBV5-1; d_call: TRBD1
cdr3_aa: CASSKSVQTRDSGNTIYF; cdr3_nt: TGTGCCAGCTCAAAATCAGTTCAGACCAGGGACTCTGGAAACACCATATATTTT; j_call: TRBJ1-3; clone_size: once; v_call: TRBV18; d_call: .
cdr3_aa: CASGQFIQYF; cdr3_nt: TGTGCCAGCGGACAGTTCATTCAGTACTTC; j_call: TRBJ2-4; clone_size: .; v_call: TRBV6-5; d_call: .
cdr3_aa: CASSYSTFPLNSPLHF; cdr3_nt: TGTGCCAGCAGTTACTCGACTTTTCCGTTGAATTCACCCCTCCACTTT; j_call: TRBJ1-6; clone_size: .; v_call: TRBV6-5; d_call: .
cdr3_aa: CASSLTSNQPQHF; cdr3_nt: TGTGCCAGCTCACTTACAAGCAATCAGCCCCAGCATTTT; j_call: TRBJ1-5; clone_size: .; v_call: TRBV18; d_call: .
cdr3_aa: CASRPSISSYRGTQKNTEAFF; cdr3_nt: TGTGCCAGCAGGCCCAGTATTTCTTCTTACAGGGGCACACAAAAAAACACTGAAGCTTTCTTT; j_call: TRBJ1-1; clone_size: .; v_call: TRBV2; d_call: TRBD1
cdr3_aa: CASSLGPGETQYF; cdr3_nt: TGTGCCAGCAGCTTGGGTCCGGGGGAGACCCAGTACTTC; j_call: TRBJ2-5; clone_size: .; v_call: TRBV5-5; d_call: .
cdr3_aa: CASTMTSYEQYF; cdr3_nt: TGTGCCAGCACCATGACTTCCTACGAGCAGTACTTC; j_call: TRBJ2-7; clone_size: many; v_call: TRBV12-3/TRBV12-4; d_call: .
cdr3_aa: CASSPGTDTQYF; cdr3_nt: TGTGCCAGCAGTCCCGGCACAGATACGCAGTATTTT; j_call: TRBJ2-3; clone_size: once; v_call: TRBV27; d_call: .
cdr3_aa: CASSQDQRRGEQFF; cdr3_nt: TGTGCCAGCAGCCAAGATCAAAGGAGGGGTGAGCAGTTCTTC; j_call: TRBJ2-1; clone_size: .; v_call: TRBV3-1/TRBV3-2; d_call: .
cdr3_aa: CAWSGTWDTEAFF; cdr3_nt: TGTGCCTGGAGTGGGACATGGGACACTGAAGCTTTCTTT; j_call: TRBJ1-1; clone_size: many; v_call: TRBV30; d_call: .
cdr3_aa: CASRRDGSGVGYTF; cdr3_nt: TGTGCCAGCAGACGGGACGGTAGCGGGGTAGGCTACACCTTC; j_call: TRBJ1-2; clone_size: once; v_call: TRBV6-5; d_call: .
cdr3_aa: CASSSGDEQYF; cdr3_nt: TGTGCCAGCAGCAGCGGGGACGAGCAGTACTTC; j_call: TRBJ2-7; clone_size: .; v_call: TRBV7-7; d_call: TRBD2
cdr3_aa: CASSLGGPALNEKLFF; cdr3_nt: TGTGCCAGCAGCCTCGGGGGGCCGGCCCTTAATGAAAAACTGTTTTTT; j_call: TRBJ1-4; clone_size: once; v_call: TRBV3-1/TRBV3-2; d_call: .
cdr3_aa: CASSSPTGWNTEAFF; cdr3_nt: TGTGCCAGCAGTAGTCCGACGGGGTGGAACACTGAAGCTTTCTTT; j_call: TRBJ1-1; clone_size: .; v_call: TRBV25-1; d_call: .
cdr3_aa: CAWTRGSSPLHF; cdr3_nt: TGTGCCTGGACCAGGGGAAGTTCACCCCTCCACTTT; j_call: TRBJ1-6; clone_size: .; v_call: TRBV30; d_call: .
cdr3_aa: CASSFGGLALYTDTQYF; cdr3_nt: TGTGCCAGCAGCTTCGGGGGGCTGGCCCTTTACACAGATACGCAGTATTTT; j_call: TRBJ2-3; clone_size: .; v_call: TRBV13; d_call: .
cdr3_aa: CASSPKEESYNEQFF; cdr3_nt: TGTGCCAGCTCACCAAAAGAAGAGTCCTACAATGAGCAGTTCTTC; j_call: TRBJ2-1; clone_size: .; v_call: TRBV18; d_call: .
cdr3_aa: CASSSRDRGLGEQYF; cdr3_nt: TGTGCCAGCAGTTCGCGGGACAGGGGGCTAGGCGAGCAGTACTTC; j_call: TRBJ2-7; clone_size: .; v_call: TRBV28; d_call: TRBD1
cdr3_aa: CASSTLAGSEQYF; cdr3_nt: TGTGCCAGCAGTACTTTAGCGGGATCCGAGCAGTACTTC; j_call: TRBJ2-7; clone_size: .; v_call: TRBV2; d_call: TRBD2
cdr3_aa: CASSLGSTQGNEQFF; cdr3_nt: TGTGCCAGCAGCCTAGGCTCAACCCAGGGCAATGAGCAGTTCTTC; j_call: TRBJ2-1; clone_size: .; v_call: TRBV14; d_call: .
cdr3_aa: CATSPGDTDTQYF; cdr3_nt: TGTGCCACCAGCCCGGGGGACACAGATACGCAGTATTTT; j_call: TRBJ2-3; clone_size: .; v_call: TRBV24-1; d_call: .
cdr3_aa: CASSTTGYYTEAFF; cdr3_nt: TGTGCCAGCTCCACGACAGGGTATTACACTGAAGCTTTCTTT; j_call: TRBJ1-1; clone_size: .; v_call: TRBV18; d_call: TRBD1
cdr3_aa: CASSQDPLRGTSGGSRVNEQFF; cdr3_nt: TGCGCCAGCAGCCAAGATCCGCTACGGGGGACTAGCGGGGGTTCCCGGGTGAATGAGCAGTTCTTC; j_call: TRBJ2-1; clone_size: .; v_call: TRBV4-1; d_call: TRBD2
cdr3_aa: CASSQEPGYGYTF; cdr3_nt: TGTGCCAGCAGCCAAGAACCAGGGTATGGCTACACCTTC; j_call: TRBJ1-2; clone_size: .; v_call: TRBV14; d_call: .
cdr3_aa: CASHPRTSGTDTQYF; cdr3_nt: TGTGCCAGCCATCCCAGGACTAGCGGCACAGATACGCAGTATTTT; j_call: TRBJ2-3; clone_size: .; v_call: TRBV2; d_call: TRBD2
cdr3_aa: CASRLRATGGPNQPQHF; cdr3_nt: TGTGCCAGCCGATTGAGGGCCACAGGGGGCCCAAATCAGCCCCAGCATTTT; j_call: TRBJ1-5; clone_size: .; v_call: TRBV19; d_call: TRBD1
cdr3_aa: CASTNADSYEQYF; cdr3_nt: TGTGCCAGCACTAACGCCGACAGCTACGAGCAGTACTTC; j_call: TRBJ2-7; clone_size: .; v_call: TRBV28; d_call: .
cdr3_aa: CASSPVGQGAQAFF; cdr3_nt: TGTGCCAGCAGCCCCGTGGGACAGGGGGCGCAGGCTTTCTTT; j_call: TRBJ1-1; clone_size: .; v_call: TRBV7-9; d_call: TRBD1
cdr3_aa: CASSFFLGPGTYEQYF; cdr3_nt: TGTGCCAGCAGCTTTTTCCTTGGACCAGGGACCTACGAGCAGTACTTC; j_call: TRBJ2-7; clone_size: .; v_call: TRBV5-6; d_call: .
cdr3_aa: CASSQRTGANTGELFF; cdr3_nt: TGTGCCAGCAGCCAACGGACAGGAGCGAACACCGGGGAGCTGTTTTTT; j_call: TRBJ2-2; clone_size: .; v_call: TRBV3-1/TRBV3-2; d_call: TRBD1
cdr3_aa: CASSNGGGGVYGYTF; cdr3_nt: TGTGCCAGCAGCAATGGCGGCGGGGGGGTCTATGGCTACACCTTC; j_call: TRBJ1-2; clone_size: .; v_call: TRBV21-1; d_call: .
cdr3_aa: CASSLQVPGPQHF; cdr3_nt: TGTGCCAGCAGTTTACAGGTCCCCGGGCCCCAGCATTTT; j_call: TRBJ1-5; clone_size: .; v_call: TRBV12-3/TRBV12-4; d_call: .
cdr3_aa: CASSLEAGAGQPQHF; cdr3_nt: TGTGCCAGCAGCCTGGAGGCAGGGGCTGGTCAGCCCCAGCATTTT; j_call: TRBJ1-5; clone_size: .; v_call: TRBV7-2; d_call: .
cdr3_aa: CASSRLSGGYTF; cdr3_nt: TGTGCCAGCAGTCGCCTCTCAGGCGGCTACACCTTC; j_call: TRBJ1-2; clone_size: .; v_call: TRBV6-5; d_call: .
cdr3_aa: CASRPTGAREETQYF; cdr3_nt: TGCGCCAGCAGGCCCACTGGGGCAAGGGAAGAGACCCAGTACTTC; j_call: TRBJ2-5; clone_size: .; v_call: TRBV5-1; d_call: .
cdr3_aa: CASSVPRDRGGTYYEQYF; cdr3_nt: TGTGCCAGCAGTGTACCCCGCGACAGGGGAGGAACCTACTACGAGCAGTACTTC; j_call: TRBJ2-7; clone_size: .; v_call: TRBV2; d_call: TRBD1
cdr3_aa: CASTQRKNSGYNEQFF; cdr3_nt: TGTGCCAGCACCCAGAGAAAAAATAGCGGGTACAATGAGCAGTTCTTC; j_call: TRBJ2-1; clone_size: once; v_call: TRBV6-6; d_call: TRBD2
cdr3_aa: CASSGQGAWGNTIYF; cdr3_nt: TGTGCCAGCAGCGGACAGGGGGCTTGGGGAAACACCATATATTTT; j_call: TRBJ1-3; clone_size: few; v_call: TRBV9; d_call: TRBD1
cdr3_aa: CASSIRGRLEAFF; cdr3_nt: TGTGCCAGCAGTATAAGGGGGCGTCTTGAAGCTTTCTTT; j_call: TRBJ1-1; clone_size: few; v_call: TRBV6-5; d_call: TRBD1
cdr3_aa: CASSYGQNTEAFF; cdr3_nt: TGTGCCAGCAGTTACGGCCAGAACACTGAAGCTTTCTTT; j_call: TRBJ1-1; clone_size: .; v_call: TRBV6-5; d_call: .
cdr3_aa: CASSLQMGGSPLHF; cdr3_nt: TGTGCCAGCAGTTTACAGATGGGGGGTTCACCCCTCCACTTT; j_call: TRBJ1-6; clone_size: .; v_call: TRBV27; d_call: .
cdr3_aa: CASSGWQKSNSPLHF; cdr3_nt: TGTGCCAGCAGCGGCTGGCAGAAATCAAATTCACCCCTCCACTTT; j_call: TRBJ1-6; clone_size: once; v_call: TRBV11-2; d_call: .
cdr3_aa: CASRPSSSSYNEQFF; cdr3_nt: TGTGCCAGCAGACCGTCCTCGAGCTCCTACAATGAGCAGTTCTTC; j_call: TRBJ2-1; clone_size: .; v_call: TRBV28; d_call: .
cdr3_aa: CASSLTAANEQFF; cdr3_nt: TGTGCCAGCAGCTTAACAGCGGCCAATGAGCAGTTCTTC; j_call: TRBJ2-1; clone_size: .; v_call: TRBV7-3; d_call: .
cdr3_aa: CASSQGDSWETKNIQYF; cdr3_nt: TGTGCCAGCAGCCAAGGGGACAGTTGGGAAACCAAAAACATTCAGTACTTC; j_call: TRBJ2-4; clone_size: .; v_call: TRBV4-2; d_call: TRBD1
cdr3_aa: CASSQVLAYNEQFF; cdr3_nt: TGTGCCAGCAGCCAAGTACTAGCCTACAATGAGCAGTTCTTC; j_call: TRBJ2-1; clone_size: .; v_call: TRBV3-1/TRBV3-2; d_call: .
cdr3_aa: CASSRLQGNQPQHF; cdr3_nt: TGTGCCAGCAGCCGCCTACAGGGGAATCAGCCCCAGCATTTT; j_call: TRBJ1-5; clone_size: once; v_call: TRBV28; d_call: TRBD1
cdr3_aa: CASSIRQAWNEQFF; cdr3_nt: TGTGCCAGTAGTATCAGGCAGGCCTGGAATGAGCAGTTCTTC; j_call: TRBJ2-1; clone_size: once; v_call: TRBV19; d_call: .
cdr3_aa: CASSLWGGADTQYF; cdr3_nt: TGTGCCAGCAGTTTATGGGGGGGTGCAGATACGCAGTATTTT; j_call: TRBJ2-3; clone_size: .; v_call: TRBV27; d_call: TRBD2
cdr3_aa: CASSGVNSYNEQFF; cdr3_nt: TGTGCCAGCTCTGGAGTGAACTCCTACAATGAGCAGTTCTTC; j_call: TRBJ2-1; clone_size: .; v_call: TRBV6-5; d_call: .
cdr3_aa: CASSLGGDGELFF; cdr3_nt: TGTGCCAGCAGCTTAGGAGGTGACGGGGAGCTGTTTTTT; j_call: TRBJ2-2; clone_size: .; v_call: TRBV7-9; d_call: .
cdr3_aa: CASSYKAGGDEQFF; cdr3_nt: TGTGCCAGCAGTTATAAAGCGGGAGGGGATGAGCAGTTCTTC; j_call: TRBJ2-1; clone_size: .; v_call: TRBV6-4; d_call: TRBD2
cdr3_aa: CSVPGGYGYTF; cdr3_nt: TGCAGTGTCCCGGGGGGATATGGCTACACCTTC; j_call: TRBJ1-2; clone_size: .; v_call: TRBV20-1; d_call: .
cdr3_aa: CASSLAGAYGYTF; cdr3_nt: TGTGCCAGCAGCTTAGCAGGGGCCTATGGCTACACCTTC; j_call: TRBJ1-2; clone_size: .; v_call: TRBV7-6; d_call: .
cdr3_aa: CASSLSGQAPAYF; cdr3_nt: TGTGCCAGCAGTTTATCTGGACAGGCACCGGCTTATTTC; j_call: TRBJ1-2; clone_size: medium-sized; v_call: TRBV27; d_call: TRBD1
cdr3_aa: CASSQVGGSSHGYTF; cdr3_nt: TGTGCCAGCAGCCAAGTGGGGGGATCCAGCCATGGCTACACCTTC; j_call: TRBJ1-2; clone_size: .; v_call: TRBV3-1/TRBV3-2; d_call: .
cdr3_aa: CASTPGLAYYNEQFF; cdr3_nt: TGTGCCAGCACCCCGGGTCTAGCTTACTACAATGAGCAGTTCTTC; j_call: TRBJ2-1; clone_size: .; v_call: TRBV7-9; d_call: .